This T cell receptor (beta chain) was obtained from a study of tumor and adjacent non-tumor tissue in lung cancer. Across the study: Patients comprised 12 adenocarcinoma, 2 squamous cell carcinoma and 1 small cell lung cancer. Broader study findings: Normal lung showed higher cumulative top 100 clone frequency than tumor.

This sample's RNA came from whole unsorted tissue. This clonotype came up a few times. Its antigen is unknown. This clone may be a read error of a much larger clone one base away. CDR1 SGHAT and CDR2 FQNNGV come from the germline V gene. This CDR3 has 16 amino acids. A modified ARM-PCR protocol with three rounds of nested PCR amplified TCRbeta. TCRdb redid the calling of the multiplex PCR reads with MiXCR, one entry per CDR3 protein. The sample lists about 200,000 distinct CDR3 sequences, around 70% occurring once. The sample consisted of lung tumor tissue. The receptor's source is a man aged 55 to 70 with non-small cell lung cancer. This rearrangement joins TRBV11-2 to TRBJ2-1; 9 bases are shared with TRBD2. The CDR3 region is CTSSFWTSEAYNEQFF. CDR3 DNA: TGTACCAGCAGCTTCTGGACTAGCGAAGCCTACAATGAGCAGTTCTTC. Using reference TRBV11-2 and TRBJ2-1 for the parts outside the CDR3, the full variable domain is EAGVAQSPRYKIIEKRQSVAFWCNPISGHATLYWYQQILGQGPKLLIQFQNNGVVDDSQLPKDRFSAERLKGVDSTLKIQPAKLEDSAVYLCTSSFWTSEAYNEQFFGPGTRLTVL.